This T cell receptor (beta chain) stems from a study of blood T cell repertoires in COVID-19. Repertoires were generated with immunoSEQ multiplex PCR, while TCRdb's copy carries only in-frame clones and drops some. The sample records around 470,000 clones, roughly nine tenths being singletons. This clone was picked up one time. V was pared by 2 bases and J by 5 bases, with 12 bases between. This CDR3 comprises 15 residues. Germline CDR1 MNHEY, CDR2 SMNVEV (reference sequence). The TCR comes from a man younger than 35 with COVID-19, enrolled during active disease. The sample comprised peripheral blood. V gene TRBV27 combines with J gene TRBJ1-4, with D perhaps matching TRBD1 (5 bases). The CDR3 DNA is TGTGCCAGCAGTTTAGTTCTAGACAGAAATGAAAAACTGTTTTTT. Translation gives CASSLVLDRNEKLFF.